This TCR beta chain came from a study of T cells expressing NK-cell markers. As for the study in general: The eight sequenced donors comprised seven who were HCMV-seropositive and one who was seronegative. Study-wide results and limits: It was still unclear whether expanded NKG2C+ T cell clones were HCMV specific.

Germline CDR1 SGHNT, CDR2 YYREEE (reference sequence). The CDR3 consists of 16 residues. TCRdb re-called the 5' RACE reads and shows each CDR3 protein once, DNA omitted. This sample carries around 260,000 distinct CDR3 sequences, with roughly 4.2% going to the ten biggest clones. A remark on this clonotype: Antigen unknown.

Source material: blood T cells: a sorted CD56 or NKG2C T cell subset, CD4+ or CD8+ T cells, or bulk PBMC T cells (not recorded which). This sequence originates from a woman aged 18 to 75 in good health. This chain connects TRBV5-4 to TRBJ1-5; without DNA, the TCRdb call of TRBD1 cannot be checked. The CDR3 loop is CASSLFPGTGNQPQHF.